The 20 T cell receptor beta chains reported below all come from one sample, sequenced in a study of post-analysis software for immune sequencing data. Their specific antigens are unknown. Study results and caveats: Patients used about 5 TRBV segments, including TRBV5-6, TRBV5-1 and TRBV20-1, more often than controls.

cDNA libraries of TCR beta carried unique molecular identifiers. TCRdb re-analysed the PCR reads in MiXCR, keeping a single row per CDR3 protein. Here the sample spans about 760,000 distinct CDR3 sequences, less than 35% being singletons. Sequencing was done on a sample of blood. Receptor source: a girl between 10 and 17 years old with multiple sclerosis.

Details on this clonotype: A read error may produce the germline difference seen at one junction end. V usage is TRBV6-2 or TRBV6-3 and J usage is TRBJ2-4, with 10 bases that match TRBD2. Germline CDR1 MNHEY, CDR2 SVGEGT. The CDR3 is 16 amino acids. CDR3 in amino acids: CTSSYELAGPKNIQYF. CDR3 sequence (DNA): TGTACCAGCAGTTACGAACTAGCGGGACCAAAAAACATTCAGTACTTC.

This clonotype was found a few times. CDR3 amino acids: CSAPRENQETQYF. The CDR3, as DNA: TGCAGTGCTCCCCGGGAAAACCAAGAGACCCAGTACTTC. V gene TRBV20-1 combines with J gene TRBJ2-5; TRBD2 might be the D (5 bases). The CDR3 covers 13 residues. V lost 5 bases and J lost 0, with 10 bases in between. CDR1 is DFQATT and CDR2 is SNEGSKA in the germline V gene (reference sequence).

The chain combines TRBV28 with TRBJ1-5; D gene uncertain. V was pared by 11 bases and J by 6 bases, with 17 bases between. Per the germline V gene, CDR1 is MDHEN and CDR2 is SYDVKM. CDR3 size: 13 residues. CDR3 DNA: TGTGCCGCCCCGGGCACGGGCGGTCAGCCCCAGCATTTT. Translating gives CAAPGTGGQPQHF.

V and J are TRBV5-1 and TRBJ2-4; 9 nucleotides match TRBD1. CDR1 SGHRS and CDR2 YFSETQ come from the germline V gene. V was pared by 2 bases and J by 3 bases, with 6 bases of the junction left unmatched. This CDR3 spans 16 amino acids. CDR3: CASSFGTGFLKNIQYF. In nucleotides, the CDR3 is TGCGCCAGCAGCTTCGGGACAGGGTTTCTCAAAAACATTCAGTACTTC.

This clonotype was seen more than once but under ten times. The genes are TRBV9 and TRBJ1-2, with 11 bases lining up with TRBD1. Trimming removed 4 bases from V and 4 bases from J; junction bases left unmatched: 6. Germline V lookup: CDR1 SGDLS, CDR2 YYNGEE. CDR3 length: 15 residues. CDR3 sequence: CASSPRTGGGYGYTF. Here the CDR3 DNA reads TGTGCCAGCAGCCCTCGGACAGGGGGCGGCTATGGCTACACCTTC.

The chain carries TRBV24-1 and TRBJ2-1; D unresolved. With 2 bases removed from V and 13 bases from J, the gap between germline ends came to 11 bases. CDR3 size: 12 residues. Per the germline V gene, CDR1 is KGHDR and CDR2 is SFDVKD. The DNA of the CDR3 is TGTGCCACCAGTGATTCGAGGTGGCTTCAGTTCTTC. Translating gives CATSDSRWLQFF.

The chain links TRBV7-2 to TRBJ1-6, with 7 bases identical to TRBD1. The CDR3 covers 17 residues. Germline CDR1 reads SGHTA; CDR2 reads FQGNSA. Losses at the gene ends were 4 bases for V and 1 base for J; bases not matched to a gene: 7. This CDR3 is CASSYRGMGSYNSPLHF. CDR3 in DNA: TGTGCCAGCAGCTACAGGGGTATGGGATCCTATAATTCACCCCTCCACTTT.

The chain joins TRBV29-1 to TRBJ2-2, with TRBD1 matching over 7 bases. Losses at the gene ends were 6 bases for V and 4 bases for J; bases not matched to a gene: 2. The CDR3 extends over 12 amino acids. Germline CDR1 reads SQVTM; CDR2 reads ANQGSEA. In DNA, the CDR3 is TGCAGCGTGGACAGGTCCACCGGGGAGCTGTTTTTT. As protein: CSVDRSTGELFF.

For the CDR3, the DNA is TGCAGTGCTCCCCAGAGTCCGGACTCCAGCTCCTACGAGCAGTACTTC. Translating it yields CSAPQSPDSSSYEQYF. The gene calls are TRBV20-1 and TRBJ2-7; the D gene is possibly TRBD2 (5 bases). Germline V gene lookup returns CDR1 DFQATT and CDR2 SNEGSKA (reference sequence). The CDR3 loop spans 16 amino acids. V shed 5 bases and J shed 0 bases, with 20 bases lying between them.

This clonotype was seen only a few times. This chain uses TRBV6-5 with TRBJ2-7; tentatively, D is TRBD1 (5 bases). Germline V gene data show CDR1 as MNHEY and CDR2 as SVGAGI. This CDR3 has 11 residues. V lost 7 bases and J 5 bases, leaving 9 bases between the germline ends. As DNA, the CDR3 is TGTGCCAGCAAGACAGTGAACGAGCAGTACTTC. Residues: CASKTVNEQYF.

The chain is built from TRBV12-3 or TRBV12-4 and TRBJ2-5; D might be TRBD1 (7 bases). The V end lost 3 bases, the J end lost 6 bases, and 14 bases lay between the germline ends. The CDR3 length is 14 residues. The CDR3 DNA follows: TGTGCCAGCAGTTTGGCGCCAGGGGGGAAGACCCAGTACTTC. This gives the protein CASSLAPGGKTQYF.

There are many counts of this clonotype. This rearrangement joins TRBV11-2 to TRBJ2-1, with 8 nucleotides matching TRBD2. Per the germline V gene, CDR1 is SGHAT and CDR2 is FQNNGV. This CDR3 is built from 12 residues. The J segment lost 12 bases and the V segment lost 5 bases, leaving 6 bases of the junction unmatched. The CDR3 here is CASSPTSGSQFF. CDR3 coding DNA: TGTGCCAGCAGCCCCACTAGCGGATCGCAGTTCTTC.

The chain uses TRBV7-9 and TRBJ2-5; D remains unclear. Trimming removed 6 bases at V and 11 bases at J, with 25 bases between. The CDR3 sequence is 15 residues long. Per germline, CDR1 SEHNR and CDR2 FQNEAQ (reference sequence). Here the CDR3 reads CASSPDTTNYVEQYF. Written as DNA, the CDR3 is TGTGCCAGCAGTCCGGATACTACCAATTACGTAGAGCAGTACTTC.

The chain joins TRBV6-5 to TRBJ2-4; D is undetermined. The CDR3 consists of 14 residues. Per the germline V gene, CDR1 is MNHEY and CDR2 is SVGAGI. Trimming removed 7 bases from V and 13 bases from J, with 23 bases in between. CDR3 nucleotide sequence: TGTGCCAGCACCTCGAAAAGACAAACACTTCAGCAGTACTTC. Its protein is CASTSKRQTLQQYF.

The rearrangement uses TRBV11-2 and TRBJ2-1; weak D call: TRBD2 (5 bases). Germline V gene data show CDR1 as SGHAT and CDR2 as FQNNGV. This CDR3 has 13 amino acids. Trimming cost V 3 bases and J 9 bases, with 12 bases left between them. The CDR3 DNA reads TGTGCCAGCAGCTTGAGCCGGGGTGCTGAGCAGTTCTTC. Translating it yields CASSLSRGAEQFF.

This clonotype has just a few counts. The chain carries TRBV6-1 and TRBJ1-4; TRBD1 is a possible D gene (6 bases). The CDR3 length is 18 residues. Trimming left V 5 bases short and J 4 bases short, with 23 bases between. CDR1 is MNHNS and CDR2 is SASEGT in the germline V gene. CDR3 loop: CASSPRIQTGRYNEKLFF. CDR3 sequence (DNA): TGTGCCAGCAGTCCTAGAATACAAACAGGGAGATATAATGAAAAACTGTTTTTT.

The gene calls are TRBV24-1 and TRBJ2-1; unclear D gene. CDR1 is KGHDR, CDR2 SFDVKD, per germline. The CDR3 totals 16 residues. With 2 bases removed from V and 7 bases from J, the gap between germline ends came to 17 bases. CDR3 loop: CATSDYGQMAENEQFF. The CDR3 DNA follows: TGTGCCACCAGTGATTACGGCCAGATGGCGGAGAATGAGCAGTTCTTC.

This clonotype turned up a few times. The V gene is TRBV20-1, the J gene TRBJ2-5; tentatively, D is TRBD2 (6 bases). The germline V gene encodes CDR1 DFQATT and CDR2 SNEGSKA (reference sequence). V lost 0 bases, J lost 0 bases, and 17 bases lay in between. The CDR3 spans 17 residues. The DNA for the CDR3 is TGCAGTGCTAGAGACTACGTTGCGGGGAGGTACCAAGAGACCCAGTACTTC. Translating gives CSARDYVAGRYQETQYF.

The chain links TRBV20-1 to TRBJ2-1; tentatively, D is TRBD1 or TRBD2 (7 bases each). Per the germline V gene, CDR1 is DFQATT and CDR2 is SNEGSKA (reference sequence). The V end lost 6 bases, the J end lost 1 base, and 19 bases lay between the germline ends. CDR3 length: 16 residues. The CDR3 protein is CSAGGTVKISYNEQFF. The CDR3 DNA reads TGCAGTGCGGGGGGGACAGTTAAGATTTCCTACAATGAGCAGTTCTTC.

The chain couples TRBV5-6 to TRBJ2-3; 8 nucleotides agree with TRBD2. Germline values: CDR1 SGHDT, CDR2 YYEEEE. CDR3 size: 12 residues. V trimming: 4 bases; J trimming: 8 bases; junction bases outside the gene matches: 3. The CDR3 DNA reads as TGTGCCAGCAGCCGGCGGGGGGTTACGCAGTATTTT. It yields the protein CASSRRGVTQYF.